The clone carrying this T cell receptor beta chain has only one observation. Its target is unknown. These data originate in a study of T cell responses to AZD1222 COVID-19 vaccine. Sequencing was performed with immunoSEQ multiplex PCR; in TCRdb, only in-frame clones are kept and a portion is missing. Among roughly 150,000 clones listed, about nine tenths were seen once. Whole-study findings and limits: Recipients of two AZD1222 doses showed rising Spike-specific TCR breadth and depth. White British people made up most donors, females outnumbered males, and clonal diversity was possibly underestimated. Close to half of spike-specific TCRs reportedly recognize unmutated variant regions.

This CDR3 is 15 amino acids long. Germline V gives CDR1 SGHRS, CDR2 YFSETQ. The germline V and J ends were trimmed by 4 bases and 2 bases, with 15 bases remaining between them. The chain combines TRBV5-1 with TRBJ1-2; D unresolved. The receptor's source is an adult in good health. The starting material was peripheral blood, obtained on day 0 of AZD1222 vaccination. CDR3 DNA: TGCGCCAGCAGCAGGCAGAGTGCATCGAACTATGGCTACACCTTC. This gives the protein CASSRQSASNYGYTF. The full variable domain, with the rest looked up from reference TRBV5-1 and TRBJ1-2, is KAGVTQTPRYLIKTRGQQVTLSCSPISGHRSVSWYQQTPGQGLQFLFEYFSETQRNKGNFPGRFSGRQFSNSRSEMNVSTLELGDSALYLCASSRQSASNYGYTFGSGTRLTVV.